The source of this T cell receptor beta chain is a study of CD8+ T cells in alopecia areata (dated by TCRdb to the late 2010s). Broadly, across the study: High-throughput TCRbeta sequencing was used to examine T cell clonal expansion in alopecia areata in both the C3H/HeJ mouse model and human patients. Scalp tissue and sorted CD4+ and CD8+ peripheral blood T cells from patchy and totalis/universalis alopecia areata patients and from healthy controls were covered by human TCRbeta sequencing. Scalp clonality was compared across normal scalp (n=4), patchy alopecia areata scalp (n=8), and alopecia totalis/universalis scalp (n=8). The RNA source kit depended on sample type: the PAXgene miRNA kit for fixed scalp, the miRNeasy kit for PBMCs, and the RNeasy kit for mouse skin. Amplification of TCRbeta CDR3 regions was done by immunoSEQ multiplex PCR using 35 Vbeta forward primers and 13 Jbeta reverse primers.

Library construction relied on the immunoSEQ multiplex PCR assay. To provide template for TCR sequencing, every sample had RNA extracted and reverse transcribed into cDNA. First-strand cDNA was synthesized using SuperScript III with a 2:1 mix of oligo-dT and random hexamers. Amplification bias was assessed with a synthetic immune receptor repertoire, and residual bias was removed computationally. The original methods were these. After raw reads were preprocessed to remove errors, the CDR3 was defined following IMGT conventions as running from the conserved cysteine to phenylalanine. Clonality was computed as 1 minus the Shannon entropy, with the entropy normalized by log2 of the number of productive unique TCRs. CD4 or CD8 identity of scalp clones was inferred by cross-referencing scalp TCRbeta sequences with sorted blood CD4 and CD8 repertoires. Here the immuneACCESS table is served through TCRdb, limited to in-frame sequences with V and J called. Missing clones are a known gap in these copies; in checked studies unresolved V genes cover under half, and the rest lacks a known reason. Clone size and V and J calls were adopted from that table, with D and trimming inferred from the DNA. The sample table records 90,000 to 130,000 clones; under 60% of these occur just once. The top ten clonotypes cover 23% of the sample.

Lesional scalp punch biopsies and peripheral blood were collected from alopecia areata patients. PBMCs were isolated by density centrifugation and stained for CD3, CD4 and CD8, and CD4+ and CD8+ T cells were sorted on a FACSAria. The untreated alopecia areata patients were recruited through a multicenter biomarker study. For about 5 biomarker-study patients, blood CD8+ T cells were further sorted into NKG2D-low and NKG2D-high fractions. Details on this clone: Its recognized antigen is unknown. No much larger clone is present one base from it, and per-base qualities are unavailable.

For CDR1 and CDR2, the germline V gene (reference sequence) lists PRHDT and FYEKMQ. V is trimmed back by 5 bases and J by 3 bases, and the junction contains 5 bases that no gene match accounts for. The CDR3 covers 14 residues, taking in both the cysteine and the phenylalanine. Of the read, only the CDR3 DNA is kept; its 42 bases are in frame from base 1. Paper-wide results and their limitations: Shared TCR sequences between patients were less evident than in mice, which may be partly attributable to HLA diversity in the patient population. Compared with normal scalp, lesional scalp had higher clonality and more expanded CD8+ clones, particularly in alopecia totalis/universalis, a pattern that suggests antigenic drive. Unlike mouse skin, where gammadelta T cells dominate, normal human skin contains resident alphabeta T cells that get sequenced too, which complicates analysis of the scalp TCR repertoire.

The TCR originated in a human donor with alopecia areata. The sample comprised NKG2D-low CD8+ T cells sorted from blood. What the cell subset or site label conveys for this sample: sorted CD8+ NKG2D-low blood T cells. The rearrangement combines TRBV13 with TRBJ2-7; 9 middle bases align to TRBD1. The DNA sequence is TGTGCCAGCAGCCCTGGGACAGGGAGCTACGAGCAGTACTTC. Translated, this gives CASSPGTGSYEQYF.